Detailed here is one T cell receptor beta chain. The antigen is not known. Losses at the gene ends were 2 bases for V and 4 bases for J; bases not matched to a gene: 3. Germline lookup yields CDR1 GTSNPN and CDR2 SVGIG (reference sequence). This CDR3 comprises 13 residues. The data derive from a study of beta chain features in type 1 diabetes. Overall study findings and caveats: Insertions were fewer and deletions more numerous at VDJ junctions in type 1 diabetes patients. Sequencing the cDNA could make cells with high TCR expression show up more than they should. All four CD4+ subsets from Type 1 diabetes patients carried moderately but significantly shorter TCRB CDR3s.

The sequenced template was cDNA made from the entire isolated RNA. Sequencing used immunoSEQ multiplex PCR; TCRdb keeps in-frame clones, though not all of them. Of roughly 100,000 clones listed, 25% to 35% are singletons. The receptor comes from a woman younger than 35 with type 1 diabetes. The sample comprised central memory CD4+ T cells from blood. The chain combines TRBV30 with TRBJ1-1; 8 nucleotides match TRBD1. The CDR3 protein is CAWSRTGPTEAFF. CDR3 DNA sequence: TGTGCCTGGAGTAGGACAGGGCCCACTGAAGCTTTCTTT.